Listed below are T cell receptor beta chains from one sample, sequenced in a study of glioma-infiltrating T cells. TCRdb reprocessed the multiplex PCR reads via MiXCR and lists one record per CDR3 protein. The sample lists 300,000 to 450,000 distinct CDR3 sequences, more than 35% occurring once. The sequenced material came from glioma tissue, nonneoplastic brain tissue, or PBMCs (not recorded which). Receptors were obtained from a human donor with low-grade glioma or glioblastoma, undergoing nonglioma brain surgery, or in good health (not recorded which). CDR3s include the opening cysteine and the closing phenylalanine or tryptophan. D genes are given only for firm matches. Expanded clones get a size class; other rows say once, few or many, or leave the size out.

j_gene,v_gene,d_gene,abundance,CDR3nt,CDR3aa
TRBJ2-2,TRBV10-3,-,-,TGTGCCATCAGTGAGGGGGGCGGGGAGCTGTTTTTT,CAISEGGGELFF
TRBJ2-7,TRBV20-1,TRBD1,-,TGCAGTGCTAGAGACGCCTCCGGGACAGTAGGACCCGAGCAGTACTTC,CSARDASGTVGPEQYF
TRBJ2-7,TRBV4-3,-,-,TGCGCCAGCAGCCAAGGATCGGAAGCCTACGAGCAGTACTTC,CASSQGSEAYEQYF
TRBJ1-4,TRBV4-2,-,-,TGTGCCAGCAGCCTTGGACGGATTAATGAAAAACTGTTTTTT,CASSLGRINEKLFF
TRBJ1-2,TRBV6-1,-,-,TGTATCAGTGCCGCAACCTTATATGGCTACACCTTC,CISAATLYGYTF
TRBJ1-1,TRBV4-1,TRBD1,-,TGCGCCAGCAGCCAAACGACAGGGGGCACTGAAGCTTTCTTT,CASSQTTGGTEAFF
TRBJ1-4,TRBV20-1,-,many,TGCAGTGCTAGGGCCATCAATAATGAAAAACTGTTTTTT,CSARAINNEKLFF
TRBJ1-1,TRBV6-1,-,many,TGTGCCACCAACGAGTGGACTGAAGCTTTCTTT,CATNEWTEAFF
TRBJ1-3,TRBV7-9,-,few,TGTGCCAGCTTCCCAGGAACCTCTGGAAACACCATATATTTT,CASFPGTSGNTIYF
TRBJ1-1,TRBV12-5,-,-,TGTGCTAGTGGTTTTCAGGGACCCACTGAAGCTTTCTTT,CASGFQGPTEAFF
TRBJ2-7,TRBV7-3,-,-,TGTGCCAGCAGCTTAGCGCCTCTTTACGAGCAGTACTTC,CASSLAPLYEQYF
TRBJ2-5,TRBV20-1,TRBD2,-,TGCAGTGCTGAATTAGCGGGAGGGCCGGGAGAGACCCAGTACTTC,CSAELAGGPGETQYF
TRBJ2-2,TRBV7-7,TRBD2,few,TGTGCTAGCAGCGCGGAGGCTAGCGGAAACACCGGGGAGCTGTTTTTT,CASSAEASGNTGELFF
TRBJ2-4,TRBV6-5,-,many,TGTGCCAGCAGTTACTCCCAGTCGGCCAAAAACATTCAGTACTTC,CASSYSQSAKNIQYF
TRBJ1-2,TRBV28,-,-,TGTGCCAGCAGTCCCCAAGGGAGCTCGGGCGTGGAAGGCTACACCTTC,CASSPQGSSGVEGYTF
TRBJ2-7,TRBV20-1,-,-,TGCAGTGCTACCCAGGGGAGGGACGAGCAGTACTTC,CSATQGRDEQYF
TRBJ1-2,TRBV6-1,-,few,TGTGCCAGCAGTTACCGGGACCTCTATGGCTACACCTTC,CASSYRDLYGYTF
TRBJ1-2,TRBV4-3,-,-,TGCGCCAGCAGCCAAGAGTCAGGGGACCCCGGGAGGGTTGATGGCTACACCTTC,CASSQESGDPGRVDGYTF
TRBJ1-5,TRBV12-3/TRBV12-4,TRBD1,few,TGTGCCAGCAGTTCGACAGGGAAGGATCAGCCCCAGCATTTT,CASSSTGKDQPQHF
TRBJ2-7,TRBV7-2,TRBD2,many,TGTGCCAGCAGCTCCACGGGACTAGCGCTCTACGAGCAGTACTTC,CASSSTGLALYEQYF
TRBJ1-1,TRBV20-1,-,few,TGCAGTGCTAGAGAGGACGTGTGGCCCACTGAAGCTTTCTTT,CSAREDVWPTEAFF
TRBJ1-2,TRBV15,-,few,TGTGCCACCAGCAGGGACATCAACTATGGCTACACCTTC,CATSRDINYGYTF
TRBJ1-6,TRBV15,-,-,TGTGCCGCCAGCACAGGACAGCGTTCAAGACTCCACTTT,CAASTGQRSRLHF
TRBJ2-7,TRBV28,-,-,TGTGCCAACACGAATCCACGCTCCTACGAGCAGTACTTC,CANTNPRSYEQYF
TRBJ2-1,TRBV27,-,many,TGTGCCAGCAGTTTATCCCACGGGACGGCTTTAATCTTC,CASSLSHGTALIF
TRBJ2-5,TRBV19,TRBD1,-,TGTGCCAGTAGTACCACAGGGGCCCAGGGGGCCCAGTACTTC,CASSTTGAQGAQYF
TRBJ2-1,TRBV28,-,-,TGTGCCAGCAGTCCAGCAGGGTCGAATGAGCAGTTCTTC,CASSPAGSNEQFF
TRBJ1-1,TRBV7-2,TRBD1,-,TGTGCCAGCAGCCTAGTCCAGGGGGCTGGGACTGAAGCTTTCTTT,CASSLVQGAGTEAFF
TRBJ2-2,TRBV15,TRBD2,few,TGTGCCACCAGCAGGGGACTAGCGCAAGTAGATTCCGGGGAGCTGTTTTTT,CATSRGLAQVDSGELFF
TRBJ2-5,TRBV14,-,-,TGTGCCAGCAGCCAAGAACCGAGCGTTCAAGAGACCCAGTACTTC,CASSQEPSVQETQYF
TRBJ2-2,TRBV27,-,-,TGTGCAAGCAGGCCCCAGTACACCGGGAAGCTGTTTTTT,CASRPQYTGKLFF
TRBJ2-7,TRBV10-3,TRBD2,few,TGTGCCATCAGAGATAGCGGGAGTTACGAGCAGTACTTC,CAIRDSGSYEQYF
TRBJ2-1,TRBV29-1,TRBD1,few,TGCAGCGCTATCGAACACCGGGACAGGGGGCAGAATGAGCAGTTCTTC,CSAIEHRDRGQNEQFF
TRBJ1-6,TRBV4-1,-,-,TGCGCCAGCAGCCAAGATCGGGACCCGGGGACACCCCTCAACTTT,CASSQDRDPGTPLNF
TRBJ1-5,TRBV20-1,-,-,TGCAGTGCTAGAGATCGGATGGGGCCCCAGCATTTT,CSARDRMGPQHF
TRBJ2-1,TRBV19,TRBD2,-,TGTGCCAGTAGTATGGCAGGACTAGCGGGAGACAATGAGCAGTTCTTC,CASSMAGLAGDNEQFF
TRBJ2-2,TRBV6-1,-,-,TGTGCCAGCAGTACGTACACCGGGGAGCTGTTTTTT,CASSTYTGELFF
TRBJ2-3,TRBV29-1,TRBD1,-,TGCAGCGCCGACTTGACAGGGGGGTACACAGATACGCAGTATTTT,CSADLTGGYTDTQYF
TRBJ2-7,TRBV4-1,-,-,TGCGCCAGCAGCGAAGGCACCCTCGGTTCCTACGAGCAGTACTTC,CASSEGTLGSYEQYF
TRBJ1-4,TRBV6-5,-,-,TGTGCCAGCAGCGAGTCAGGGAGGGGTAATGAAAAACTGTTTTTT,CASSESGRGNEKLFF
TRBJ2-1,TRBV4-3,-,-,TGCGCCAGCAGCCAAGGCCCAAGCGAGACCTTCTTCAATGAGCAGTTCTTC,CASSQGPSETFFNEQFF